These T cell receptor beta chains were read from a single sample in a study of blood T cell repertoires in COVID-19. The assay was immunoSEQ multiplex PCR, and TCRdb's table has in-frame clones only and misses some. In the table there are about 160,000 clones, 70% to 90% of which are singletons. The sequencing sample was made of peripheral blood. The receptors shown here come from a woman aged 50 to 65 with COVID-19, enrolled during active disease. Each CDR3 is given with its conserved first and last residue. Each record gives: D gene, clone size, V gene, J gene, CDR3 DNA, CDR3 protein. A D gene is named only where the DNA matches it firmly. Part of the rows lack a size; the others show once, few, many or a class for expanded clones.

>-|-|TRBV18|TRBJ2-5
TGTGCCAGCTCACCACCGTCAGTCGAGACCCAGTACTTC
CASSPPSVETQYF
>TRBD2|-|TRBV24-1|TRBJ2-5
TGTGCCACCAGTGATTTTCGAGCGGGGGACCAAGAGACCCAGTACTTC
CATSDFRAGDQETQYF
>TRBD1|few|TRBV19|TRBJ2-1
TGTGCCAGTAGTTTACGGGACAGGGGTTACAATGAGCAGTTCTTC
CASSLRDRGYNEQFF
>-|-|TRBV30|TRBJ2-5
TGTGCCCAAACCCGGGACAACCAAGAGACCCAGTACTTC
CAQTRDNQETQYF
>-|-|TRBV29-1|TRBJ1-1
TGCAGCGTTGAACCGGTTAGCGGCACTGAAGCTTTCTTT
CSVEPVSGTEAFF
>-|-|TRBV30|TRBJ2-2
TGTGCCTGGAGGATGGGGACACCGAGCACCGGGGAGCTGTTTTTT
CAWRMGTPSTGELFF
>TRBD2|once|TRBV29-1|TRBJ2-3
TGCAGCGTAGGTGGACTAGCAGTAAGAGATACGCAGTATTTT
CSVGGLAVRDTQYF
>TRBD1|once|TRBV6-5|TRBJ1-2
TGTGCCAGCAAAGGACAGGGGGGCTATGGCTACACCTTC
CASKGQGGYGYTF
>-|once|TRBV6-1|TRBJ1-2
TGTGCCAGCAGTGACAGGGACTATGGCTACACCTTC
CASSDRDYGYTF
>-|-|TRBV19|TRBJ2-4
TGTGCCAGTAGAAGCAGGGGGGAGGCCAAAAACATTCAGTACTTC
CASRSRGEAKNIQYF
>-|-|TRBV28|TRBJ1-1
TGTGCCAGCAGTTTCGGGTGGAACACTGAAGCTTTCTTT
CASSFGWNTEAFF